This record covers a single T cell receptor beta chain. This clonotype was counted only a few times. What antigen it recognizes has not been identified. The sample holds no much larger clone one base away, and base qualities are not on file. The meaning of the sample's time point label: newly diagnosed GD, antithyroid drugs for less than 3 months. RNA was extracted from PBMCs in TRIzol for both TCR sequencing and RNA sequencing. The diagnosis of Graves' disease followed American Thyroid Association guidelines. Recruitment of patients was carried out at an endocrinology department in Xi'an, China. Each patient gave approximately 10 milliliters of peripheral blood, collected in an EDTA anticoagulant tube. Ficoll Paque Plus density gradient separation was used to isolate PBMCs, and no additional T cell sorting was done. An Agilent 2100 Bioanalyzer and agarose gel were used to assess RNA quality, and a NanoDrop 2000 was used to measure RNA concentration.

This record belongs to a study of regulatory T cells in long-lasting Graves disease (dated by TCRdb to the early 2020s). About the full investigation: Patients with newly diagnosed Graves' disease had been on antithyroid drugs for under 3 months. A total of roughly 33 samples underwent TCR sequencing: around 13 from persistent and some 20 from newly diagnosed Graves' disease patients. The study was conducted in China and was registered as a clinical trial. This study used TCR sequencing and RNA sequencing of peripheral blood to compare persistent Graves' disease patients against newly diagnosed Graves' disease patients. What the authors observed across the whole study: Lower TCR Shannon entropy and fewer highly expanded clones were observed in persistent Graves' disease patients than in newly diagnosed patients, which suggested clonal expansion. Peripheral blood alone was examined, since thyroid tissue, which constituted the primary lesion, could not be accessed. Only the TCR beta chain was sequenced and analyzed. More public clonotypes were shared among persistent patients (fewer than 3,000) than among newly diagnosed patients (966). The small sample size was acknowledged by the authors as a limitation that may reduce accuracy. TRBV28, TRBJ1-2 and TRBJ2-5 were preferentially used in persistent disease, while TRBV20-1 and TRBJ2-1 were favored in newly diagnosed disease.

The method behind the library was multiplex PCR. Sequenced on an Illumina HiSeq 4000. iRepertoire HTBI primers and Arm-PCR amplification of CDR3 regions were used to construct TCR beta libraries. Gel purification was performed on PCR products prior to sequencing. In the authors' own workflow: Gene usage analysis of CDR3 amino acid clonotypes used the approximately 56 TRBV and about 14 TRBJ segments found across samples. COPE and FqMerger were used to merge the filtered high-quality paired reads into contigs. Contigs were aligned with BLAST to IMGT TRBV, TRBD and TRBJ reference genes, and CDR3 was defined per IMGT. Any clonotype with a frequency above 0.1% was classified as a highly expanded clone. Repertoire diversity was measured by Shannon entropy, and V-J evenness by the Gini coefficient. Clonotypes shared by more than one individual were considered public. Starting from the raw public reads, TCRdb applied fastp trimming at Q25, assembled clones with MiXCR and retained in-frame beta chains. Rows are unified per CDR3 protein, each entry keeping the most common DNA and genes. The V and J calls were determined by TCRdb, not by the authors. The sample data list about 530,000 distinct CDR3 sequences, and about 16% of these were observed just once. The ten largest clones capture around 25% of the sample.

The CDR1 and CDR2 encoded by the germline V gene (reference sequence) are LGHDT and YNNKEL. The germline V end is reduced by 2 bases and the J end by 2 bases; junction bases left unmatched: 12. Including cysteine and phenylalanine, the CDR3 has 17 amino acids. Only CDR3 DNA is held: 51 bases, read in frame from base 1. The data also belong to a second study, concerning T cells in Graves' hyperthyroidism and ophthalmopathy. Drawing on the second study: Stable Graves' hyperthyroidism was defined as the absence of progression to ophthalmopathy over 18 months of follow-up. Hyperthyroidism patients were newly diagnosed, had a disease duration of under 2 months, and were aged 18 to 65 years. Patients with uncontrolled infections, other autoimmune diseases, pregnancy or lactation were excluded. Diagnoses were based on clinical symptoms, serum thyroxine and TRAb, thyroid ultrasound and orbital computed tomography. The first round of RT-PCR for the TCR CDR3 was performed with the HTBI primer set and the Qiagen OneStep RT-PCR kit. Most expanded thyroid clonotypes (frequency above 0.001) were also detected in blood, suggesting blood repertoires may reflect thyroid immune responses. A model built on a 13 V-J signature distinguished ophthalmopathy from stable hyperthyroidism, reaching around 88% sensitivity and approximately 81% specificity in cross-validation and 80%/75% in testing. In validation, the model predicted progression to ophthalmopathy a median of 6.5 months before onset, with roughly 68% sensitivity and more than 72% specificity. To identify TCR V-J signatures that set the groups apart, the researchers used a discovery cohort of 100 patients, made up of about 44 with Graves' ophthalmopathy and 57 with stable Graves' hyperthyroidism. Whether ophthalmopathy could be predicted prospectively was tested in an independent validation cohort made up of some 20 hyperthyroidism patients plus 17 patients who later progressed to ophthalmopathy. The 100 or so discovery patients were randomly divided into training and test sets at a 7:3 ratio. In six Graves' hyperthyroidism patients, the study also compared T-cell repertoires from thyroid tissue with T-cell repertoires from blood. Once sampling was done, hyperthyroidism patients were given methimazole at a starting dose of 30 mg daily, whereas ophthalmopathy patients were given high-dose intravenous methylprednisolone. The libraries were constructed in a second round of multiplex PCR and then size-selected and purified. The libraries were sequenced on an Illumina HiSeq2000 using paired-end 100 bp reads. SOAPnuke was used to process the raw data, throwing out any read that contained adapters or uncalled bases, had a mean Phred below 15, or lacked an exact constant-primer or identifier match. High-quality paired reads were merged using COPE v1.2.5, and each unique nucleotide sequence was defined as a clonotype. MiTCR v1.1 was used to align clonotypes to the IMGT TRBV, TRBD and TRBJ reference segments. Analysis was restricted to V-J combinations with a frequency above 0.0001, which covered 99.2% of repertoires. A TCS score was defined as the ratio of F50 (clonal expansion) to E x V (chaos), with BLOSUM62-based TCRdist applied between CDR3 peptides within each V-J. Welch's t-statistics and random forest reduced fewer than 550 V-J features to 10 to 15, which were used in a naive Bayes classifier (R e1071). Sample size was not statistically predetermined, and blinding of investigators to group allocation was not performed. TCR Vbeta CDR3 sequencing of 120 to 150 peripheral blood samples (roughly 41 ophthalmopathy, over 70 hyperthyroidism and approximately 17 progressor patients) is reported in the paper.

This sample comprised peripheral blood mononuclear cells (PBMCs), obtained at new diagnosis, from a patient treated with antithyroid drugs. The chain uses TRBV3-1 and TRBJ2-7; 7 bases in the middle match TRBD1. This TCR was sampled from a woman aged 40 to 65 with Graves disease. Donor details come from another sample of the same person, matched by shared clones. The bases read TGTGCCAGCAGCCAAAGAGGTTACAGGGGAAATCCCTACGAGCAGTACTTC. Its protein reads: CASSQRGYRGNPYEQYF.